A single sample is the source of the 3 T cell receptor beta chains below, sequenced in a study of shared clonotypes between healthy human individuals. The assay was immunoSEQ multiplex PCR, and TCRdb's table has in-frame clones only and misses some. The data hold some 2.1 million clones, with 85% to 95% observed a single time. CD45RO-negative, CCR7-positively selected cells formed the naive CD8 fraction, excluding terminally differentiated effector memory CD45RA+ cells. What was sequenced was naive CD8+ T cells from PBMCs. The source of these receptors is a man between 18 and 35 years old in good health. Some clones in this sample may be carry-over from other donors' samples.

This clone was picked up a small number of times. The rearrangement joins TRBV27 to TRBJ1-5, with D possibly being TRBD1 (5 bases). Trimming left V 3 bases short and J 5 bases short, with 17 bases between. The CDR3 totals 16 residues. Germline CDR1 is MNHEY and CDR2 is SMNVEV (reference sequence). The DNA of the CDR3 is TGTGCCAGCAGTTTTCGTCCGCCGGGGGGTCATCAGCCCCAGCATTTT. This codes for CASSFRPPGGHQPQHF.

The chain combines TRBV7-9 with TRBJ2-5; the D gene is possibly TRBD1 (5 bases). The CDR3 totals 14 residues. Germline CDR1 and CDR2: SEHNR and FQNEAQ (reference sequence). Trimming took 3 bases from V and 1 from J, leaving 9 bases between them. CDR3 protein: CASSFDRAQETQYF. The DNA for the CDR3 is TGTGCCAGCAGCTTCGACAGAGCCCAAGAGACCCAGTACTTC.

The J gene is TRBJ1-1, the V gene TRBV7-9, with 10 bases aligning to TRBD1. The J segment lost 4 bases and the V segment lost 2 bases, leaving 7 bases of the junction unmatched. In germline, CDR1 is SEHNR, CDR2 FQNEAQ (reference sequence). The CDR3 covers 16 residues. CDR3 region: CASSLRTGGYGTEAFF. CDR3 DNA sequence: TGTGCCAGCAGCTTAAGGACAGGGGGTTATGGCACTGAAGCTTTCTTT.